The following is a T cell receptor beta chain sequence with its context. The target antigen is unknown. The data derive from a study of memory CD4+ T cells and cytomegalovirus serostatus. Whole-study results and caveats: About 40% of the roughly 160 known CMV-associated TCRbeta sequences appeared in CD4+ memory.

Single viable CD3+CD4+CD8-CD45RO+ cells were sorted as the memory CD4+ T cells. Serostatus was set by detecting CMV pp150, pp28, p38, p52 IgG. After thawing, CD4+ T cells were positively selected. TCRdb keeps only in-frame clones here, not all; method: immunoSEQ multiplex PCR. The sample carries tens of thousands of clones, about 76% recorded once. CDR3 size: 15 residues. The V end was cut by 1 base, the J end by 1 base, with 9 bases between. The germline V gene encodes CDR1 KGHSH and CDR2 LQKENI. The chain uses TRBV18 and TRBJ2-3; D might be TRBD1 (6 bases). The TCR was taken from an adult in good health and CMV-seropositive. The sample consisted of memory CD4+ T cells from blood. CDR3 amino acids: CASSPQGVGTDTQYF. The CDR3, as DNA: TGTGCCAGCTCACCACAGGGGGTGGGCACAGATACGCAGTATTTT.